This TCR beta chain appears in the sequencing data of a study of shared clonotypes between healthy human individuals. The split of CD4+ cells yielded CD45RA+ naive and CD45RA-negative memory subsets. The CDR3 sequence is 18 residues long. The V gene's germline CDR1 is MNHEY and CDR2 SMNVEV (reference sequence). The V and J ends lost 6 bases and 2 bases, in that order; junction bases with no gene match: 15. In the original processing: With immunoSEQ giving junction-only sequences and no quality scores, filtering differed. Only in-frame clones appear in the TCRdb table, and some are missing; sequencing was by immunoSEQ multiplex PCR. That table furnishes V, J and clone size, whereas the DNA furnished D and trimming. The repertoire holds millions of clones, with roughly 93% as singletons.

Sequencing was carried out using naive CD4+ T cells from PBMCs. As to subset: CD45RA+ positively selected. This chain connects TRBV27 to TRBJ1-5; 8 bases map to TRBD1. The sequence came from a man aged 18 to 30 in good health. Some clones in this sample may be carry-over from other donors' samples. CDR3 in DNA: TGTGCCAGCAGGCCAGGGGGCCCAGTTTCGGGCGGCAATCAGCCCCAGCATTTT. Translated, it gives CASRPGGPVSGGNQPQHF.